Listed here are 12 T cell receptor beta chains from one sample, sequenced in a study of Ad26.COV2.S vaccination and SARS-CoV-2 variants. As to treatment: around 19 received Ad26.COV2.S at low or high dose, single or two shots; about 5 received placebo; per-sample allocation not given. Day 63 after the first injection of vaccine or placebo was the sampling time. The protocol was immunoSEQ multiplex PCR, while the TCRdb copy is restricted to in-frame clones and leaves out a portion. In the table there are 300,000 to 400,000 clones, 70% to 90% of which are singletons. The specimen comprised peripheral blood, sampled in a trial of Ad26.COV2.S vaccine versus placebo. These TCRs come from a person aged 18 to 65 who received the Ad26.COV2.S COVID-19 vaccine or a placebo.

The rearrangement links TRBV5-4 to TRBJ2-6, with D possibly matching TRBD1 (5 bases). Per germline, CDR1 SGHNT and CDR2 YYREEE (reference sequence). The ends were cut back, 0 bases at V and 2 bases at J, with 6 bases in the middle. CDR3 size: 15 residues. CDR3 DNA: TGTGCCAGCAGCTTGGAGGGGACTGGGGCCAACGTCCTGACTTTC. Residues: CASSLEGTGANVLTF.

The V and J genes are TRBV6-6 and TRBJ2-1; 11 nucleotides line up with TRBD2. From germline, CDR1 is MNHNY and CDR2 SVGAGI (reference sequence). The CDR3 is 16 residues long. J was trimmed by 6 bases and V by 6 bases; bases with no gene match: 10. The CDR3: CASRGTSGGGGNEQFF. For the CDR3, the DNA is TGTGCCAGCAGGGGGACTAGCGGTGGAGGAGGCAATGAGCAGTTCTTC.

This clone was seen a handful of times. The CDR3 coding sequence is TGTGCCAGCAGCCCCTCCAGTGGCAATCAGCCCCAGCATTTT. Encoded protein: CASSPSSGNQPQHF. This chain links TRBV19 with TRBJ1-5; D unresolved. Germline-derived CDR1 and CDR2 are LNHDA and SQIVND (reference sequence). CDR3 length equals 14 residues. V dropped 9 bases and J dropped 2 bases, with 14 bases sitting between them.

For the CDR3, the DNA is TGTGCCAGCAGTGAGGGGGGGGCCTCGTACAATGAGCAGTTCTTC. Translating gives CASSEGGASYNEQFF. The rearrangement joins TRBV6-4 to TRBJ2-1, with D possibly being TRBD2 (7 bases). The CDR3 length is 15 residues. Germline V gene data show CDR1 as MRHNA and CDR2 as SNTAGT. The V gene lost 3 bases and the J gene lost 4 bases, with 13 bases spanning the gap.

The CDR3 DNA reads TGCAGCGTGTCCCGGGACAGTAAAAACATTCAGTACTTC. Protein sequence: CSVSRDSKNIQYF. The chain joins TRBV29-1 to TRBJ2-4, with 7 bases that match TRBD1. The CDR3 contains 13 residues. V shed 6 bases, J shed 4 bases, and the junction held 6 bases outside the gene matches. Germline V gene sequence: CDR1 SQVTM, CDR2 ANQGSEA.

The chain couples TRBV2 to TRBJ2-2; D is possibly TRBD2 (7 bases). V lost 4 bases and J lost 1, with 13 bases in between. The CDR3 length is 16 residues. Germline V lookup: CDR1 SNHLY, CDR2 FYNNEI. The CDR3 DNA sequence: TGTGCCAGCAGTGTAAGGGGGGGTGTGAACACCGGGGAGCTGTTTTTT. Translating it yields CASSVRGGVNTGELFF. Full variable domain (rest looked up from reference TRBV2 and TRBJ2-2): EPEVTQTPSHQVTQMGQEVILRCVPISNHLYFYWYRQILGQKVEFLVSFYNNEISEKSEIFDDQFSVERPDGSNFTLKIRSTKLEDSAMYFCASSVRGGVNTGELFFGEGSRLTVL.

Here the CDR3 DNA reads TGTGCCAGCAGTCCCGGCTACAACTATGGCTACACCTTC. Protein product: CASSPGYNYGYTF. The chain links TRBV28 to TRBJ1-2; D remains unclear. V was cut by 5 bases and J by 2 bases, with 9 bases left in between. Per germline, CDR1 MDHEN and CDR2 SYDVKM. CDR3 length: 13 amino acids.

This clone was picked up a small number of times. This sequence joins TRBV27 and TRBJ2-5; 8 bases line up with TRBD2. V shed 10 bases and J 4 bases; nucleotides not matched to a gene: 11. This CDR3 has 14 residues. CDR1 is MNHEY and CDR2 is SMNVEV in the germline V gene (reference sequence). The CDR3 spells CATGGYGRGETQYF. In DNA, the CDR3 is TGTGCCACGGGAGGGTACGGGAGAGGAGAGACCCAGTACTTC.

J is TRBJ2-1 and V is TRBV4-3; 9 bases are a match to TRBD2. The V gene's germline CDR1 is LGHNA and CDR2 YSLEER. The CDR3 is made up of 18 amino acids. V was pared by 9 bases and J by 10 bases, with 25 bases of the junction left unmatched. CDR3 in DNA: TGCGCCAGTAGGGGGGACGTTAGCGGGGGAGTCAAATCGCGCGAGCAGTTCTTC. Its protein is CASRGDVSGGVKSREQFF.

This chain connects TRBV27 to TRBJ2-5, with 10 nucleotides matching TRBD2. Germline V gene data show CDR1 as MNHEY and CDR2 as SMNVEV (reference sequence). CDR3 size: 16 residues. The ends lost 5 bases at V and 5 bases at J; junction bases unmatched: 11. This CDR3 reads CASSQTLAGLRETQYF. In DNA form, the CDR3 reads TGTGCCAGCAGTCAGACACTAGCGGGACTACGGGAGACCCAGTACTTC.

CDR3 bases: TGTGCCAGCAGTTTCACCAGGGGAGGGGGAAAATCCTACGAGCAGTACTTC. Its translation is CASSFTRGGGKSYEQYF. The chain has TRBV27 and TRBJ2-7; D perhaps matches TRBD2 (7 bases). The ends were cut back, 3 bases at V and 1 base at J, with 19 bases in the middle. The CDR3 runs to 17 residues. The V gene's germline CDR1 is MNHEY and CDR2 SMNVEV (reference sequence).

The rearrangement uses TRBV4-1 and TRBJ1-1; no clear D. This CDR3 has 12 residues. Germline-derived CDR1 and CDR2 are MGHRA and YSYEKL. Trimming took 0 bases from V and 3 from J, leaving 2 bases between them. CDR3 amino acids: CASSQEHTEAFF. CDR3 bases: TGCGCCAGCAGCCAAGAACACACTGAAGCTTTCTTT.